The present TCR beta chain was sequenced within a study of cytomegalovirus exposure and HLA in healthy donors. Germline V gene sequence: CDR1 WSHSY, CDR2 SAAADI. The V and J ends lost 5 bases and 0 bases respectively, with 10 bases between them. This CDR3 is built from 14 residues. Primers included in the PCR were 60 Vbeta and 13 Jbeta primers. Clones were read by immunoSEQ multiplex PCR, and TCRdb kept only the in-frame ones, dropping some. The sample has around 92,000 clones, under 85% seen once. The sequenced sample consisted of PBMCs. The TCR sequence derives from a female donor in good health and CMV-seropositive. The genes are TRBV10-2 and TRBJ1-1; TRBD1 is a possible D gene (6 bases). The CDR3 DNA reads TGCGCCAGCAGTCGGGACAAAATGAACACTGAAGCTTTCTTT. Its translation: CASSRDKMNTEAFF.